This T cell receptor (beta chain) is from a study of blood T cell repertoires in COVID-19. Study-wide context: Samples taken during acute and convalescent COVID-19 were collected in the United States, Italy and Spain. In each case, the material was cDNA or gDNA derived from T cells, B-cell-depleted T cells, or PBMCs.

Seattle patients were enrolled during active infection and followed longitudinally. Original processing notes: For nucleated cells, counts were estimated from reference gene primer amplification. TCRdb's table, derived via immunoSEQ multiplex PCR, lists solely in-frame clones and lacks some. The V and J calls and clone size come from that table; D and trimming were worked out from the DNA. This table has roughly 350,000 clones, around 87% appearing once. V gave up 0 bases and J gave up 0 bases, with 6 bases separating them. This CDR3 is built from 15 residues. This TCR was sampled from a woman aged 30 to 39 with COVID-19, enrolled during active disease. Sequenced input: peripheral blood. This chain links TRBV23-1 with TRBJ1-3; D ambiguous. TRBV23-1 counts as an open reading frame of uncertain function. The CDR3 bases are TGCGCCAGCAGTCAATCACACCTCTCTGGAAACACCATATATTTT. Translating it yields CASSQSHLSGNTIYF.